A selection of T cell receptor beta chains follows, all from one sample in a study of T cells in Graves' hyperthyroidism and ophthalmopathy. TCRdb fed the multiplex PCR reads into MiXCR, producing one record per CDR3 protein. The sample holds around 340,000 distinct CDR3 sequences, around a sixth seen once. What was sequenced was blood. The receptors originated from a woman in her forties or fifties with Graves' hyperthyroidism. CDR3s include the opening cysteine and the closing phenylalanine or tryptophan. The order of the fields is V gene, clone size, D gene, J gene, CDR3 protein, CDR3 DNA. The D gene is left open where the match is weak. Size is stated for part of the rows, as once, few or many counts, or as a class when the clone is expanded.

V gene: TRBV5-5
clone size: NA
D gene: TRBD1
J gene: TRBJ1-4
CDR3 protein: CASSSTGTEKLFF
CDR3 DNA: TGTGCCAGCAGCTCGACAGGGACTGAAAAACTGTTTTTT

V gene: TRBV25-1
clone size: NA
D gene: TRBD2
J gene: TRBJ2-7
CDR3 protein: CASSDRRLAGVLSSYEQYF
CDR3 DNA: TGTGCCAGCAGTGACCGGCGACTAGCGGGAGTCCTTAGTTCCTACGAGCAGTACTTC

V gene: TRBV7-9
clone size: many
D gene: NA
J gene: TRBJ2-5
CDR3 protein: CASSLGRYQETQYF
CDR3 DNA: TGTGCCAGCAGCTTAGGGCGCTACCAAGAGACCCAGTACTTC

V gene: TRBV27
clone size: few
D gene: TRBD1
J gene: TRBJ2-7
CDR3 protein: CASSLYRGWYEQYF
CDR3 DNA: TGTGCCAGCAGTTTATACAGGGGCTGGTACGAGCAGTACTTC

V gene: TRBV5-1
clone size: many
D gene: NA
J gene: TRBJ1-2
CDR3 protein: CASSYSYNYGYTF
CDR3 DNA: TGCGCCAGCAGCTACAGCTACAACTATGGCTACACCTTC

V gene: TRBV6-2/TRBV6-3
clone size: NA
D gene: TRBD1
J gene: TRBJ1-1
CDR3 protein: CASSYDRDNTEAFF
CDR3 DNA: TGTGCCAGCAGTTACGACAGGGATAACACTGAAGCTTTCTTT

V gene: TRBV18
clone size: many
D gene: NA
J gene: TRBJ1-4
CDR3 protein: CASSPVPKGEKLFF
CDR3 DNA: TGTGCCAGCTCACCAGTCCCAAAGGGTGAAAAACTGTTTTTT

V gene: TRBV19
clone size: NA
D gene: NA
J gene: TRBJ1-5
CDR3 protein: CASSMLGSNQPQHF
CDR3 DNA: TGTGCCAGTAGTATGTTAGGGAGCAATCAGCCCCAGCATTTT

V gene: TRBV7-2
clone size: NA
D gene: NA
J gene: TRBJ2-6
CDR3 protein: CASSLVGRLSLSGANVLTF
CDR3 DNA: TGTGCCAGCAGCTTAGTGGGGCGACTTAGCCTCTCTGGGGCCAACGTCCTGACTTTC

V gene: TRBV7-8
clone size: few
D gene: NA
J gene: TRBJ1-5
CDR3 protein: CASSLAGANNQPQHF
CDR3 DNA: TGTGCCAGCAGCTTAGCGGGAGCGAACAATCAGCCCCAGCATTTT

V gene: TRBV20-1
clone size: many
D gene: NA
J gene: TRBJ2-3
CDR3 protein: CSADGTDTDTQYF
CDR3 DNA: TGCAGTGCCGACGGGACTGACACAGATACGCAGTATTTT

V gene: TRBV5-6
clone size: few
D gene: TRBD1
J gene: TRBJ1-2
CDR3 protein: CASSLLPSGGGYTF
CDR3 DNA: TGTGCCAGCAGCTTGCTCCCCTCAGGGGGAGGCTACACCTTC

V gene: TRBV19
clone size: few
D gene: TRBD1
J gene: TRBJ1-6
CDR3 protein: CASTQVPKGATFGGGSPLHF
CDR3 DNA: TGTGCCAGTACCCAAGTCCCGAAGGGGGCCACTTTTGGCGGAGGATCACCCCTCCACTTT

V gene: TRBV20-1
clone size: many
D gene: NA
J gene: TRBJ1-2
CDR3 protein: CSARDNWDTGPKLGYTF
CDR3 DNA: TGCAGTGCTAGAGATAATTGGGACACCGGTCCCAAGCTTGGCTACACCTTC

V gene: TRBV7-9
clone size: NA
D gene: NA
J gene: TRBJ2-3
CDR3 protein: CASSLVGLTDTQYF
CDR3 DNA: TGTGCCAGCAGCTTGGTTGGACTCACAGATACGCAGTATTTT

V gene: TRBV11-2
clone size: many
D gene: NA
J gene: TRBJ2-3
CDR3 protein: CASTNAADTQYF
CDR3 DNA: TGTGCCAGCACCAATGCTGCAGATACGCAGTATTTT

V gene: TRBV20-1
clone size: many
D gene: TRBD2
J gene: TRBJ2-3
CDR3 protein: CSATDMGLAGITDTQYF
CDR3 DNA: TGCAGTGCCACTGATATGGGGCTAGCGGGGATCACAGATACGCAGTATTTT

V gene: TRBV5-6
clone size: few
D gene: NA
J gene: TRBJ2-3
CDR3 protein: CASSLEGLDTQYF
CDR3 DNA: TGTGCCAGCAGCTTGGAAGGTCTAGATACGCAGTATTTT

V gene: TRBV12-3/TRBV12-4
clone size: many
D gene: NA
J gene: TRBJ2-2
CDR3 protein: CASPGVRNTGELFF
CDR3 DNA: TGTGCCAGTCCCGGCGTGAGGAACACCGGGGAGCTGTTTTTT

V gene: TRBV20-1
clone size: few
D gene: NA
J gene: TRBJ2-1
CDR3 protein: CSARYSTLADEQFF
CDR3 DNA: TGCAGTGCTAGATACTCAACCCTAGCCGATGAGCAGTTCTTC

V gene: TRBV11-2
clone size: NA
D gene: TRBD2
J gene: TRBJ2-2
CDR3 protein: CASTFGLASTGELFF
CDR3 DNA: TGTGCCAGCACCTTCGGACTAGCATCCACCGGGGAGCTGTTTTTT

V gene: TRBV7-3
clone size: few
D gene: NA
J gene: TRBJ2-6
CDR3 protein: CASSSLQGANVLTF
CDR3 DNA: TGTGCCAGCAGCTCCTTACAGGGGGCCAACGTCCTGACTTTC

V gene: TRBV10-3
clone size: few
D gene: NA
J gene: TRBJ2-3
CDR3 protein: CAITGTNTDTQYF
CDR3 DNA: TGTGCCATCACTGGGACCAACACAGATACGCAGTATTTT

V gene: TRBV20-1
clone size: NA
D gene: TRBD2
J gene: TRBJ2-7
CDR3 protein: CSARPTSSGEQYF
CDR3 DNA: TGCAGTGCTAGACCGACTAGCTCGGGCGAGCAGTACTTC

V gene: TRBV6-5
clone size: NA
D gene: TRBD1
J gene: TRBJ2-7
CDR3 protein: CASSYSGTGALEQYF
CDR3 DNA: TGTGCCAGCAGTTACTCCGGGACAGGGGCCCTCGAGCAGTACTTC

V gene: TRBV20-1
clone size: few
D gene: NA
J gene: TRBJ1-2
CDR3 protein: CSARDRQDGYTF
CDR3 DNA: TGCAGTGCTAGAGATCGCCAGGACGGCTACACCTTC

V gene: TRBV9
clone size: NA
D gene: TRBD2
J gene: TRBJ2-3
CDR3 protein: CASSVVQGGDTQYF
CDR3 DNA: TGTGCCAGCAGCGTAGTTCAGGGAGGGGATACGCAGTATTTT

V gene: TRBV18
clone size: many
D gene: NA
J gene: TRBJ1-5
CDR3 protein: CASSPQGGMQPQHF
CDR3 DNA: TGTGCCAGCTCACCACAGGGGGGTATGCAGCCCCAGCATTTT

V gene: TRBV6-1
clone size: few
D gene: NA
J gene: TRBJ2-1
CDR3 protein: CASSNRDTYNEQFF
CDR3 DNA: TGTGCCAGCAGTAACCGGGATACCTACAATGAGCAGTTCTTC

V gene: TRBV20-1
clone size: NA
D gene: TRBD2
J gene: TRBJ2-1
CDR3 protein: CTPWGGSPLNEQFF
CDR3 DNA: TGCACCCCCTGGGGCGGGAGTCCCCTTAATGAGCAGTTCTTC

V gene: TRBV20-1
clone size: few
D gene: NA
J gene: TRBJ1-1
CDR3 protein: CGGIETLNTEAFF
CDR3 DNA: TGCGGAGGGATAGAAACCTTGAACACTGAAGCTTTCTTT

V gene: TRBV6-1
clone size: NA
D gene: NA
J gene: TRBJ1-2
CDR3 protein: CASRVPDIANYGYTF
CDR3 DNA: TGTGCCAGCAGGGTCCCGGACATAGCTAACTATGGCTACACCTTC

V gene: TRBV4-1
clone size: NA
D gene: NA
J gene: TRBJ2-7
CDR3 protein: CASSQSRDSTYEQYF
CDR3 DNA: TGCGCCAGCAGCCAGTCTAGGGACTCCACCTACGAGCAGTACTTC

V gene: TRBV7-2
clone size: NA
D gene: NA
J gene: TRBJ2-1
CDR3 protein: CASSLEVGTLYNEQFF
CDR3 DNA: TGTGCCAGCAGCTTAGAGGTTGGGACTCTATACAATGAGCAGTTCTTC

V gene: TRBV24-1
clone size: few
D gene: TRBD1
J gene: TRBJ2-2
CDR3 protein: CATSSTKTDRVAYTGELFF
CDR3 DNA: TGTGCCACCAGTTCAACTAAAACCGACAGGGTAGCGTACACCGGGGAGCTGTTTTTT

V gene: TRBV7-8
clone size: NA
D gene: NA
J gene: TRBJ2-5
CDR3 protein: CASSSDLDSAETQYF
CDR3 DNA: TGTGCCAGCAGCTCGGACTTAGACAGTGCAGAGACCCAGTACTTC

V gene: TRBV19
clone size: few
D gene: NA
J gene: TRBJ2-2
CDR3 protein: CASSMPGHHTGELFF
CDR3 DNA: TGTGCCAGTAGTATGCCGGGACATCACACCGGGGAGCTGTTTTTT

V gene: TRBV6-1
clone size: many
D gene: TRBD1
J gene: TRBJ2-5
CDR3 protein: CASSEVQGASETQYF
CDR3 DNA: TGTGCCAGCAGTGAAGTACAGGGGGCTTCAGAGACCCAGTACTTC

V gene: TRBV6-5
clone size: NA
D gene: TRBD1
J gene: TRBJ2-7
CDR3 protein: CASSPGTGGFPFPSYEQYF
CDR3 DNA: TGTGCCAGCAGCCCGGGGACAGGGGGCTTTCCATTCCCCTCCTACGAGCAGTACTTC

V gene: TRBV28
clone size: many
D gene: NA
J gene: TRBJ2-7
CDR3 protein: CASSLLGILSYEQYF
CDR3 DNA: TGTGCCAGCAGTTTATTGGGGATTCTGTCCTACGAGCAGTACTTC

V gene: TRBV20-1
clone size: many
D gene: TRBD2
J gene: TRBJ2-3
CDR3 protein: CSARDYRTDTQYF
CDR3 DNA: TGCAGTGCACGGGACTACCGCACAGATACGCAGTATTTT

V gene: TRBV20-1
clone size: many
D gene: NA
J gene: TRBJ2-3
CDR3 protein: CSAREVGGRADTQYF
CDR3 DNA: TGCAGTGCTAGAGAGGTGGGGGGGCGTGCAGATACGCAGTATTTT